This T cell receptor (beta chain) is from a study of CD8+ T cells in alopecia areata. Study overall: In an open-label trial, patients got 5 to 10 mg tofacitinib twice daily.

The CDR3 is 15 residues long. The V gene end was trimmed by 0 bases and the J gene end by 3 bases; junction bases not matched to a gene: 4. Germline assignment: CDR1 GTSNPN and CDR2 SVGIG (reference sequence). Collected material from alopecia areata patients comprised lesional scalp punch biopsies and peripheral blood. Isolation of CD4+ and CD8+ T cells from PBMCs was achieved by sorting. Extraction and reverse transcription of RNA yielded cDNA as the sequencing template. This table comes from immunoSEQ multiplex PCR, and its TCRdb copy is limited to in-frame clones, with some not included. The data show 160,000 or so clones, approximately 53% seen once.

V is TRBV30 and J is TRBJ2-7; 11 positions agree with TRBD1. The material sequenced was CD8+ T cells sorted from blood, taken at week 0. This clonotype originated in a human donor with alopecia areata. Here the CDR3 reads CAWSVAGQGDYEQYF. CDR3 bases: TGTGCCTGGAGTGTCGCGGGACAGGGGGACTACGAGCAGTACTTC.